Listed here is a single T cell receptor (beta chain). The data derive from a study of PD-L1 blockade in urothelial cancer. Described time point: peripheral blood 6 weeks after treatment start. The CDR3 has 15 amino acids. The ends were cut back, 3 bases at V and 1 base at J, with 10 bases in the middle. Germline V gene data show CDR1 as KGHSH and CDR2 as LQKENI. The templates were synthetic TCR analogs, and they were spiked into each PCR. Method: immunoSEQ multiplex PCR; TCRdb's copy keeps in-frame clones and lacks some. The sample lists 40,000 to 55,000 clones; more than 75% were seen once. The chain has TRBV18 and TRBJ2-1; D possibly corresponds to TRBD1 (5 bases). This sample comprised PBMCs, obtained around atezolizumab (anti-PD-L1) treatment. The clonotype originates from a man aged 55-75 years with urothelial cancer. This CDR3 reads CASSPQGRSYNEQFF. For the CDR3, the DNA is TGTGCCAGCTCACCCCAGGGAAGGTCCTACAATGAGCAGTTCTTC.